Listed here are 21 T cell receptor beta chains from one sample, sequenced in a study of cytomegalovirus exposure and HLA in healthy donors. The PCR was carried out with 60 Vbeta primers and 13 Jbeta primers. Only in-frame clones appear in the TCRdb table, and some are missing; sequencing was by immunoSEQ multiplex PCR. Of 190,000 or so clones in the sample, around 83% are singletons; the top ten hold approximately 6.5%. Sequencing was performed on PBMCs. The source is a woman between 50 and 59 years old in good health and CMV-seropositive.

The chain uses TRBV10-3 and TRBJ2-4; 8 bases line up with TRBD2. With 5 bases clipped from V and 12 bases from J, the junction kept 12 bases outside the gene matches. Looked up from germline, CDR1 is ENHRY and CDR2 is SYGVKD. This CDR3 region has 14 residues. The CDR3 DNA reads as TGTGCCATCAGTTCCGGGGGGGTCAAGGACAGTCAGTACTTC. It codes for CAISSGGVKDSQYF.

The rearrangement uses TRBV21-1 and TRBJ1-2. TRBV21-1 is tagged as a pseudogene. This CDR3 comprises 14 residues. CDR3 residues: CASSKIDKLYGYTF. CDR3 bases: TGTGCCAGCAGCAAGATAGATAAATTATATGGCTACACCTTC.

This CDR3 reads CARTLGGRTGELFF. CDR3 sequence (DNA): TGTGCCCGAACCCTGGGGGGGAGGACCGGGGAGCTGTTTTTT. V gene TRBV30 combines with J gene TRBJ2-2, with TRBD2 matching 7 bases. Germline CDR1 reads GTSNPN; CDR2 reads SVGIG (reference sequence). The CDR3 contains 14 residues. Losses at the gene ends were 8 bases for V and 5 bases for J; bases not matched to a gene: 11. Complete variable domain (other parts from reference TRBV30 and TRBJ2-2): SQTIHQWPATLVQPVGSPLSLECTVEGTSNPNLYWYRQAAGRGLQLLFYSVGIGQISSEVPQNLSASRPQDRQFILSSKKLLLSDSGFYLCARTLGGRTGELFFGEGSRLTVL.

Written as DNA, the CDR3 is TGCGCCAGCAGTCATTTCGGGGGGGCAGGTCAGCCCCAGCATTTT. Protein: CASSHFGGAGQPQHF. The chain combines TRBV23-1 with TRBJ1-5; possible D gene TRBD1, 6 bases. TRBV23-1 is recorded as an ORF, its role being uncertain. This CDR3 comprises 15 residues. Deletions cut 3 bases from V and 6 bases from J, with 15 bases between.

Turning to this clone: The germline gene is not matched at one end of the junction; a read error may be the cause. Other DNA sequences of this sample code for an identical CDR3. CDR3 amino acids: CASSQVEQRDQPQHF. The CDR3 DNA is TGTGCCAGCAGTCAAGTGGAACAGAGGGATCAGCCCCAGCATTTT. The chain is built from TRBV14 and TRBJ1-5; no firm D call. This CDR3 is 15 amino acids long. The germline CDR1 and CDR2 sequences are SGHDN and FVKESK. Full variable domain (missing parts from reference TRBV14 and TRBJ1-5): EAGVTQFPSHSVIEKGQTVTLRCDPISGHDNLYWYRRVMGKEIKFLLHFVKESKQDESGMPNNRFLAERTGGTYSTLKVQPAELEDSGVYFCASSQVEQRDQPQHFGDGTRLSIL.

The rearrangement links TRBV6-1 to TRBJ2-3; D might be TRBD1 (6 bases). Trimming pared 4 bases from V and 2 bases from J, leaving 16 bases between. Germline assignment: CDR1 MNHNS and CDR2 SASEGT. The CDR3 consists of 16 residues. Here the CDR3 reads CASSADRTPITDTQYF. CDR3 in DNA: TGTGCCAGCAGTGCCGACAGGACACCGATCACAGATACGCAGTATTTT.

This chain joins TRBV27 and TRBJ1-6; TRBD1 is a possible D gene (6 bases). V lost 3 bases to trimming and J lost 6 bases, with 12 bases between them. The CDR3 covers 15 residues. The V gene's germline CDR1 is MNHEY and CDR2 SMNVEV (reference sequence). The CDR3 bases are TGTGCCAGCAGTTTTCTTCGGGGGGCTAATTCACCCCTCCACTTT. It specifies CASSFLRGANSPLHF.

Here the CDR3 DNA reads TGTGCCAGCAGTGAACTCTCAGGGTATCAGACCCAGTACTTC. This translates into CASSELSGYQTQYF. The V call is TRBV2, the J call TRBJ2-5, with TRBD1 as a possible D gene (5 bases). Trimming pared 2 bases from V and 6 bases from J, leaving 13 bases between. The CDR3 runs 14 residues. In germline, CDR1 is SNHLY, CDR2 FYNNEI.

This chain uses TRBV7-9 with TRBJ2-7, with 8 bases lining up with TRBD1. V gave up 2 bases and J gave up 2 bases; unmatched junction bases: 11. The CDR3 contains 17 residues. Germline V gives CDR1 SEHNR, CDR2 FQNEAQ (reference sequence). CDR3 bases: TGTGCCAGCAGCTTATTCGGATCCGGGACAGGAGCCTACGAGCAGTACTTC. This sequence encodes CASSLFGSGTGAYEQYF.

V is TRBV6-5 and J is TRBJ1-4; 7 positions agree with TRBD1. After removal of 7 bases from V and 8 bases from J, the junction contained 10 bases not matched to a gene. The CDR3 has 14 amino acids. CDR1 is MNHEY and CDR2 is SVGAGI in the germline V gene. This chain's CDR3 is CASNRGGGEEKLFF. For the CDR3, the DNA is TGTGCCAGCAATCGCGGAGGGGGCGAAGAAAAACTGTTTTTT.

The V and J genes are TRBV19 and TRBJ1-2; D is unclear. CDR3 size: 17 residues. CDR1 is LNHDA, CDR2 SQIVND, per germline (reference sequence). V dropped 8 bases and J dropped 2 bases, with 24 bases sitting between them. The CDR3 DNA is TGTGCCAGTTACCACTTCTCCGGGATTTCAGCAAACTATGGCTACACCTTC. It encodes CASYHFSGISANYGYTF. Using reference TRBV19 and TRBJ1-2 for the parts outside the CDR3, the full variable domain is DGGITQSPKYLFRKEGQNVTLSCEQNLNHDAMYWYRQDPGQGLRLIYYSQIVNDFQKGDIAEGYSVSREKKESFPLTVTSAQKNPTAFYLCASYHFSGISANYGYTFGSGTRLTVV.

The chain carries TRBV7-8 and TRBJ1-1, with 7 nucleotides matching TRBD1. The length of the CDR3 is 14 residues. Looked up from germline, CDR1 is SGHVS and CDR2 is FQNEAQ. Trimming cost V 1 base and J 3 bases; bases outside gene matches: 2. The CDR3 DNA reads TGTGCCAGCAGCTTAGGGCAGGGGGACACTGAAGCTTTCTTT. Encoded protein: CASSLGQGDTEAFF. Full variable domain (rest looked up from reference TRBV7-8 and TRBJ1-1): GAGVSQSPRYKVAKRGQDVALRCDPISGHVSLFWYQQALGQGPEFLTYFQNEAQLDKSGLPSDRFFAERPEGSVSTLKIQRTQQEDSAVYLCASSLGQGDTEAFFGQGTRLTVV.

The rearrangement uses TRBV5-1 and TRBJ2-3; 8 bases line up with TRBD2. CDR3 size: 15 residues. CDR1 is SGHRS and CDR2 is YFSETQ in the germline V gene. The trim removed 4 bases at V and 4 bases at J, leaving 8 bases unmatched. CDR3 sequence: CASSGIAGSADTQYF. As DNA, the CDR3 is TGCGCCAGCAGCGGGATAGCGGGGAGTGCAGATACGCAGTATTTT.

The CDR3: CASSKDSRAGNEQFF. The CDR3 nucleotides are TGTGCCAGCAGCAAGGACTCCCGAGCTGGCAATGAGCAGTTCTTC. The V and J genes are TRBV5-4 and TRBJ2-1; D is possibly TRBD2 (5 bases). This CDR3 region has 15 residues. V was shortened by 4 bases and J by 6 bases, with 17 bases between the two germline ends. Germline V gene data show CDR1 as SGHNT and CDR2 as YYREEE (reference sequence).

The gene calls are TRBV6-5 and TRBJ1-1; D is ambiguous. This CDR3 region has 15 residues. CDR1 MNHEY and CDR2 SVGAGI come from the germline V gene. V gave up 6 bases and J gave up 3 bases, with 17 bases separating them. The CDR3, as DNA: TGTGCCAGCAGAGCTAGACCCGGTGGGTACACTGAAGCTTTCTTT. This codes for CASRARPGGYTEAFF.

The rearrangement links TRBV18 to TRBJ1-5, with D tentatively TRBD1 (6 bases). Germline V CDR1 and CDR2: KGHSH, LQKENI. Deletions cut 6 bases from V and 8 bases from J, with 17 bases between. The CDR3 contains 14 residues. This CDR3 reads CASSRTRSGEPQHF. Written as DNA, the CDR3 is TGTGCCAGCTCGCGGACACGCTCAGGGGAGCCCCAGCATTTT.

This clone has just a few counts. The V gene is TRBV28, the J gene TRBJ2-7, with D possibly being TRBD2 (6 bases). The CDR3 runs 13 residues. V lost 2 bases to trimming and J lost 7 bases, with 12 bases between them. CDR1 is MDHEN and CDR2 is SYDVKM in the germline V gene. CDR3: CASSLGGLREQYF. CDR3 nucleotides: TGTGCCAGCAGTTTAGGGGGACTTAGGGAGCAGTACTTC.

This sequence joins TRBV15 and TRBJ2-6, with unresolved D. Germline V gene sequence: CDR1 LNHNV, CDR2 YYDKDF (reference sequence). The length of the CDR3 is 19 residues. V lost 1 base and J lost 0, with 16 bases in between. CDR3 nucleotide sequence: TGTGCCACCAGCAGAGTACGGAACCTACAGACCTCTGGGGCCAACGTCCTGACTTTC. Its translation is CATSRVRNLQTSGANVLTF.

This clone appeared a single time. V usage is TRBV5-5 and J usage is TRBJ2-3, with D possibly being TRBD1 (5 bases). Germline V gene lookup returns CDR1 SGHKS and CDR2 YYEKEE (reference sequence). Trimming took 3 bases from V and 2 from J, leaving 10 bases between them. CDR3 size: 14 residues. CDR3 DNA sequence: TGTGCCAGCAGCTCGGGCAGGGACACAGATACGCAGTATTTT. Its protein is CASSSGRDTDTQYF. Full variable domain (missing parts from reference TRBV5-5 and TRBJ2-3): DAGVTQSPTHLIKTRGQQVTLRCSPISGHKSVSWYQQVLGQGPQFIFQYYEKEERGRGNFPDRFSARQFPNYSSELNVNALLLGDSALYLCASSSGRDTDTQYFGPGTRLTVL.

This clone was counted a few times. V and J are TRBV5-1 and TRBJ1-6; TRBD1 aligns across 7 bases. Germline V gene lookup returns CDR1 SGHRS and CDR2 YFSETQ. There are 16 residues in the CDR3. Trimming removed 1 base from V and 7 bases from J; junction bases left unmatched: 8. CDR3 sequence reads: CASSLSPGQRNSPLHF. The CDR3 DNA sequence: TGCGCCAGCAGCTTGTCCCCGGGACAGAGAAATTCACCCCTCCACTTT. Full variable domain (remainder filled in from reference TRBV5-1 and TRBJ1-6): KAGVTQTPRYLIKTRGQQVTLSCSPISGHRSVSWYQQTPGQGLQFLFEYFSETQRNKGNFPGRFSGRQFSNSRSEMNVSTLELGDSALYLCASSLSPGQRNSPLHFGNGTRLTVT.

This chain links TRBV9 with TRBJ2-5, with TRBD1 matching 8 bases. CDR1 and CDR2 (germline): SGDLS, YYNGEE. The CDR3 contains 16 residues. V was clipped by 0 bases and J by 5 bases; unmatched bases: 9. The CDR3 spells CASSVAGGPPGETQYF. CDR3 in DNA: TGTGCCAGCAGCGTAGCAGGGGGCCCCCCAGGGGAGACCCAGTACTTC.